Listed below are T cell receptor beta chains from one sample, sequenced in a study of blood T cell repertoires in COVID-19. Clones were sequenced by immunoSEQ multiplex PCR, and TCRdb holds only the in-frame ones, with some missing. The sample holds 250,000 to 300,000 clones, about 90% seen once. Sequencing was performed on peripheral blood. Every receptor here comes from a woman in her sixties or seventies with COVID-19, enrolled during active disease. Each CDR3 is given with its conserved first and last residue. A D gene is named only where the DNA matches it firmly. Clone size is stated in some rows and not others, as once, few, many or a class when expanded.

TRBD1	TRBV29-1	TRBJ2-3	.	CSVEMDRVTDTQYF	TGCAGCGTTGAGATGGACAGGGTCACAGATACGCAGTATTTT
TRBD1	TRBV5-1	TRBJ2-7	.	CASSLLTGDRTHEQYF	TGCGCCAGCAGCTTGTTGACTGGGGACAGGACACACGAGCAGTACTTC
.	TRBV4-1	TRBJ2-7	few	CASSQVDMGFTTSEQYF	TGCGCCAGCAGCCAAGTAGATATGGGCTTCACAACCTCCGAGCAGTACTTC
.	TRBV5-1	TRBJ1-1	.	CASSLGTRPMNTEAFF	TGCGCCAGCAGCTTGGGGACAAGGCCGATGAACACTGAAGCTTTCTTT
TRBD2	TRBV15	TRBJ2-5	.	CATSRVAGGGETQYF	TGTGCCACCAGCAGAGTTGCGGGAGGGGGAGAGACCCAGTACTTC
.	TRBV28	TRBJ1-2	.	CASSFRDYGYTF	TGTGCCAGCAGTTTCAGGGATTATGGCTACACCTTC
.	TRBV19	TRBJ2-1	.	CASSPWSGYNEQFF	TGTGCCAGTAGTCCTTGGTCGGGCTACAATGAGCAGTTCTTC
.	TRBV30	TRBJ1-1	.	CAWTRAGNTEAFF	TGTGCCTGGACGCGTGCGGGGAACACTGAAGCTTTCTTT
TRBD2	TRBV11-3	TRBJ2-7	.	CASGRVSYEQYF	TGTGCCAGCGGGAGGGTGTCCTACGAGCAGTACTTC
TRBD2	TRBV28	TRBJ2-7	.	CASSSHLPTSSGSFYEQYF	TGTGCCAGCAGTTCCCATTTACCAACATCTAGCGGGAGTTTCTACGAGCAGTACTTC
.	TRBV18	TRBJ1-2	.	CASSPREQTFNYGYTF	TGTGCCAGCTCACCACGAGAACAGACCTTTAACTATGGCTACACCTTC
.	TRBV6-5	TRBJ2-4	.	CASTAGNIQYF	TGTGCCAGCACCGCGGGAAACATTCAGTACTTC
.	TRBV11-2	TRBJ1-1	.	CASSMGVRNTEAFF	TGTGCCAGCAGCATGGGAGTCAGGAACACTGAAGCTTTCTTT
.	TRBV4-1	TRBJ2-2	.	CASSQGSQTWDGGGELFF	TGCGCCAGCAGCCAAGGGAGCCAGACGTGGGATGGAGGCGGGGAGCTGTTTTTT
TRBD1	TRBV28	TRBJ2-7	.	CASSSPSGTASGEQYF	TGTGCCAGCAGTTCACCCTCCGGGACAGCTTCTGGAGAGCAGTACTTC
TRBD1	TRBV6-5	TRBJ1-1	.	CASSYHGQGPWAFF	TGTGCCAGCAGTTACCACGGACAGGGCCCCTGGGCTTTCTTT
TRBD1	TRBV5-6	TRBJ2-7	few	CASSLRTGTYEQYF	TGTGCCAGCAGCCTTAGGACAGGGACCTACGAGCAGTACTTC
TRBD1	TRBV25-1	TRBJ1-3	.	CASSGGQGDLMVNTIYF	TGTGCCAGCAGTGGAGGACAGGGGGACTTGATGGTAAACACCATATATTTT
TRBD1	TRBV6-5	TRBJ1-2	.	CASSFGQDYGYTF	TGTGCCAGCAGCTTTGGACAGGACTATGGCTACACCTTC
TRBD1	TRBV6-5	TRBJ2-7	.	CASSYSYRGDREQYF	TGTGCCAGCAGTTACTCGTACAGGGGTGACCGCGAGCAGTACTTC
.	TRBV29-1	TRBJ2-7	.	CSVGSIGSYEQYF	TGCAGCGTTGGTTCCATCGGCTCCTACGAGCAGTACTTC
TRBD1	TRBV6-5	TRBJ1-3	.	CASSKDRPSGNTIYF	TGTGCCAGCAGCAAGGACAGGCCCTCTGGAAACACCATATATTTT
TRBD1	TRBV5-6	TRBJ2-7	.	CASSRDRGVSYEQYF	TGTGCCAGCAGCCGTGACAGGGGAGTCTCCTACGAGCAGTACTTC
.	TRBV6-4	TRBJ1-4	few	CASSGGKYNEKLFF	TGTGCCAGCAGTGGGGGCAAGTATAATGAAAAACTGTTTTTT
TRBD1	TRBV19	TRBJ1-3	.	CASSGQGGGNTIYF	TGTGCCAGTAGCGGACAGGGTGGAGGAAACACCATATATTTT
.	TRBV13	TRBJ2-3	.	CASSTTRASTDTQYF	TGTGCCAGCAGCACAACTAGAGCTAGCACAGATACGCAGTATTTT
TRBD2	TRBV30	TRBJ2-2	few	CAWSRLGPSGNTGELFF	TGTGCCTGGAGTAGACTAGGGCCTAGCGGGAACACCGGGGAGCTGTTTTTT
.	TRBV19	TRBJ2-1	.	CASKRGFEQFF	TGTGCCAGTAAGAGGGGGTTTGAGCAGTTCTTC
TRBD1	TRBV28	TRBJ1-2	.	CASTNPWGTDGYTF	TGTGCCAGCACCAATCCGTGGGGGACAGATGGCTACACCTTC
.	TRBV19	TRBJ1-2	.	CASSGRVVYGYTF	TGTGCCAGTAGTGGCAGGGTTGTATATGGCTACACCTTC
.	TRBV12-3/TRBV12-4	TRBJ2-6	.	CASFRAGANVLTF	TGTGCCAGCTTCAGGGCTGGGGCCAACGTCCTGACTTTC
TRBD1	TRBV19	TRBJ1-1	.	CASSIDLTGATEAFF	TGTGCCAGTAGTATAGATCTTACAGGGGCAACTGAAGCTTTCTTT
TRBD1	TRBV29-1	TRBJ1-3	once	CSGAGTEEGNTIYF	TGCAGCGGTGCCGGGACAGAGGAAGGAAACACCATATATTTT
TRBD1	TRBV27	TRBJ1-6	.	CASSSTGDSPLHF	TGTGCCAGCAGCTCGACAGGGGATTCACCCCTCCACTTT
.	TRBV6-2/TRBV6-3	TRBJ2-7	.	CASSLTISGDYEQYF	TGTGCCAGCAGCCTCACCATCTCAGGGGACTACGAGCAGTACTTC
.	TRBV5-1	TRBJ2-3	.	CASSLGLSDAGVRDGTDTQYF	TGCGCCAGCAGCTTGGGGTTATCGGACGCCGGGGTTCGAGATGGGACAGATACGCAGTATTTT
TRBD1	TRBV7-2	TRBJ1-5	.	CASSGQGNSNQPQHF	TGTGCCAGCAGCGGACAGGGAAATAGCAATCAGCCCCAGCATTTT
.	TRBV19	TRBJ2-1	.	CASMSIDTNLYNEQFF	TGTGCCAGTATGTCGATCGACACCAACCTTTACAATGAGCAGTTCTTC
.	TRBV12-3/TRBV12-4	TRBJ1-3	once	CASSYSPPNTIYF	TGTGCCTCCTCTTATAGCCCTCCAAACACCATATATTTT
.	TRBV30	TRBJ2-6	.	CAWSRTGTDIFWANVLTF	TGTGCCTGGAGTCGTACCGGGACTGACATCTTCTGGGCCAACGTCCTGACTTTC